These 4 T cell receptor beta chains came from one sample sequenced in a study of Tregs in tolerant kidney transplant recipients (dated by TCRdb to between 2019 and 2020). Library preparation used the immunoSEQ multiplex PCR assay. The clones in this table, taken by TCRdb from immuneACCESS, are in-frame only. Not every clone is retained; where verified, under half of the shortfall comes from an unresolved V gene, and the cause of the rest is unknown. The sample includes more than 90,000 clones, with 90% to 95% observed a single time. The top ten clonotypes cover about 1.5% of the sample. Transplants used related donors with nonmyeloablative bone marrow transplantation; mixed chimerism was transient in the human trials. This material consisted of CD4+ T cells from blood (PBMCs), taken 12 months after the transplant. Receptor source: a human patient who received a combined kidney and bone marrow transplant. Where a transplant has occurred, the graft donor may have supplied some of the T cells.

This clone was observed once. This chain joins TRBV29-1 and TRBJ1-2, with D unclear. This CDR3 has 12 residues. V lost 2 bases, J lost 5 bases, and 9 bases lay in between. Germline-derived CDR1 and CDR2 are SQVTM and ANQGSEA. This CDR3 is CSVEPGYYGYTF. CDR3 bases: TGCAGCGTTGAACCGGGATATTATGGCTACACCTTC.

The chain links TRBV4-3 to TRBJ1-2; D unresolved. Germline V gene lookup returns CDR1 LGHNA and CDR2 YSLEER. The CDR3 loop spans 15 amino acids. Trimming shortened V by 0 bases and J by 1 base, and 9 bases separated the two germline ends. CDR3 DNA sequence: TGCGCCAGCAGCCAAGACGCAGAAATTAACTATGGCTACACCTTC. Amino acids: CASSQDAEINYGYTF.

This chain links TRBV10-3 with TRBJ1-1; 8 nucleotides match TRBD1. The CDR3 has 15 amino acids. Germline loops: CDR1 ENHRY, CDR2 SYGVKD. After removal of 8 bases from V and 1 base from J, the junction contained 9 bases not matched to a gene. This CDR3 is CAIDSGGGGNTEAFF. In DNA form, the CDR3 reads TGTGCCATCGATTCAGGGGGCGGAGGGAACACTGAAGCTTTCTTT.

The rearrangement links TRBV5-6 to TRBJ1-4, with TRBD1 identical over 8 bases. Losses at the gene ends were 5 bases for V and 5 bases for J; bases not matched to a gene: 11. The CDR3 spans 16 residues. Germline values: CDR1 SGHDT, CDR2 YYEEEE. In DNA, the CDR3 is TGTGCCAGCAGTAGGACAGGGTCCCGGGGGAATGAAAAACTGTTTTTT. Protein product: CASSRTGSRGNEKLFF. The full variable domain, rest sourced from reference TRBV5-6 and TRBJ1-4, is DAGVTQSPTHLIKTRGQQVTLRCSPKSGHDTVSWYQQALGQGPQFIFQYYEEEERQRGNFPDRFSGHQFPNYSSELNVNALLLGDSALYLCASSRTGSRGNEKLFFGSGTQLSVL.